Below, 30 T cell receptor beta chains from the same sample are listed, as sequenced in a study of memory CD4+ T cells and cytomegalovirus serostatus. The method was immunoSEQ multiplex PCR; TCRdb's version includes in-frame clones alone and lacks a portion of them. The data hold more than 45,000 clones, with 80% to 85% observed a single time. Single viable CD3+CD4+CD8-CD45RO+ cells were sorted as the memory CD4+ T cells. What was sequenced was memory CD4+ T cells from blood. The receptor set was obtained from an adult in good health and CMV-seronegative.

The V and J genes are TRBV9 and TRBJ2-1; 10 nucleotides line up with TRBD2. Germline-derived CDR1 and CDR2 are SGDLS and YYNGEE. The CDR3 is made up of 17 amino acids. Trimming removed 0 bases from V and 0 bases from J; junction bases left unmatched: 3. The CDR3 DNA reads as TGTGCCAGCAGCGTAGAGGCTAGCGGGGGCTCCTACAATGAGCAGTTCTTC. Translated, it gives CASSVEASGGSYNEQFF.

This chain connects TRBV7-8 to TRBJ1-1, with D unresolved. The CDR3 is made up of 13 amino acids. Trimming shortened V by 8 bases and J by 0 bases, and 10 bases separated the two germline ends. Germline CDR1 reads SGHVS; CDR2 reads FQNEAQ. This CDR3 is CASRRGVNTEAFF. The CDR3 DNA sequence: TGTGCCAGCCGCAGAGGAGTGAACACTGAAGCTTTCTTT.

This clone was found once. The V gene is TRBV28, the J gene TRBJ2-1; TRBD2 agrees at 13 bases. The V and J ends lost 7 bases and 8 bases, in that order; junction bases with no gene match: 11. Germline V gives CDR1 MDHEN, CDR2 SYDVKM. The CDR3 covers 16 residues. CDR3 protein: CASTYTGLAGVYEQFF. DNA of the CDR3: TGTGCCAGCACCTATACTGGACTAGCGGGAGTCTATGAGCAGTTCTTC. Complete variable domain (other parts from reference TRBV28 and TRBJ2-1): DVKVTQSSRYLVKRTGEKVFLECVQDMDHENMFWYRQDPGLGLRLIYFSYDVKMKEKGDIPEGYSVSREKKERFSLILESASTNQTSMYLCASTYTGLAGVYEQFFGPGTRLTVL.

The chain carries TRBV6-5 and TRBJ1-2; perhaps TRBD1 as D (6 bases). The CDR3 has 12 residues. Trimming stripped 5 bases from V and 3 bases from J, with 7 bases between. Germline CDR1 is MNHEY and CDR2 is SVGAGI. This CDR3 is CASSEGDYGYTF. The CDR3 DNA follows: TGTGCCAGCAGTGAGGGGGACTATGGCTACACCTTC.

The chain recombines TRBV4-3 with TRBJ2-7; TRBD1 might be the D (6 bases). Germline assignment: CDR1 LGHNA and CDR2 YSLEER. The CDR3 totals 16 residues. The V end lost 0 bases, the J end lost 2 bases, and 14 bases lay between the germline ends. The CDR3, as DNA: TGCGCCAGCAGCCAAGAAGGCAGGGGAGCTGCCTACGAGCAGTACTTC. It encodes CASSQEGRGAAYEQYF.

This clone was picked up one time. The genes are TRBV14 and TRBJ1-1, with D maybe TRBD1 (6 bases). CDR3 length equals 14 residues. The germline V and J ends were trimmed by 4 bases and 5 bases, with 14 bases remaining between them. Germline V gives CDR1 SGHDN, CDR2 FVKESK. The CDR3 DNA follows: TGTGCCAGCAGCCTCGCCAGGGGAGGTACTGAAGCTTTCTTT. Translation gives CASSLARGGTEAFF.

J is TRBJ1-4 and V is TRBV28; TRBD1 might be the D (5 bases). This CDR3 is 17 amino acids long. CDR1 is MDHEN, CDR2 SYDVKM, per germline. V was trimmed by 2 bases and J by 4 bases, leaving 17 bases between them. In nucleotides, the CDR3 is TGTGCCAGCAGTTTACCCCAAAGACAGTCTCTTAATGAAAAACTGTTTTTT. It translates to CASSLPQRQSLNEKLFF.

The V call is TRBV7-9, the J call TRBJ1-5, with 10 bases lining up with TRBD1. There are 12 residues in the CDR3. Germline trimming cut 9 bases from V and 8 bases from J; bases unmatched to any gene: 4. Germline lookup yields CDR1 SEHNR and CDR2 FQNEAQ (reference sequence). The CDR3 DNA reads TGTGCCAGTCGGGGGACAGGGGAGCCCCAGCATTTT. The encoded protein is CASRGTGEPQHF.

J is TRBJ2-3 and V is TRBV30; D gene uncertain. CDR3 length equals 13 residues. The germline gives CDR1 GTSNPN, CDR2 SVGIG (reference sequence). Trimming took 1 base from V and 0 from J, leaving 5 bases between them. CDR3 DNA: TGTGCCTGGAGTGCGGCTAGCACAGATACGCAGTATTTT. Its protein is CAWSAASTDTQYF.

V usage is TRBV5-1 and J usage is TRBJ2-3, with a tentative D call TRBD2 (6 bases). Between the trimmed V and J ends, which lost 3 bases and 9 bases, there was a span of 23 bases. This CDR3 is built from 16 residues. Germline V gives CDR1 SGHRS, CDR2 YFSETQ. The CDR3 is CASSWGAGATGGTQYF. The DNA for the CDR3 is TGCGCCAGCAGCTGGGGAGCGGGCGCAACTGGGGGAACGCAGTATTTT.

This sequence joins TRBV5-1 and TRBJ2-2; 9 positions match TRBD1. This CDR3 is 16 amino acids long. J was trimmed by 4 bases and V by 4 bases; bases with no gene match: 8. Looked up from germline, CDR1 is SGHRS and CDR2 is YFSETQ. DNA for the CDR3: TGCGCCAGCAGCCCATCGTTACAGGGGGCCACCGGGGAGCTGTTTTTT. This gives the protein CASSPSLQGATGELFF.

This chain links TRBV7-2 with TRBJ2-5; D is uncertain. The V gene's germline CDR1 is SGHTA and CDR2 FQGNSA. The V gene lost 1 base and the J gene lost 5 bases, with 11 bases spanning the gap. This CDR3 comprises 14 residues. The CDR3 DNA follows: TGTGCCAGCAGCTTAGGCGTCTCCCGGGAGACCCAGTACTTC. Translating it yields CASSLGVSRETQYF. Together with reference TRBV7-2 and TRBJ2-5, the CDR3 gives the full variable domain: GAGVSQSPSNKVTEKGKDVELRCDPISGHTALYWYRQSLGQGLEFLIYFQGNSAPDKSGLPSDRFSAERTGGSVSTLTIQRTQQEDSAVYLCASSLGVSRETQYFGPGTRLLVL.

On this clone itself: With a much larger clone just one base away, this may be a read error. The same CDR3 can be traced to other DNA sequences in this sample. The chain uses TRBV6-6 and TRBJ1-2; 7 nucleotides line up with TRBD1. In germline, CDR1 is MNHNY, CDR2 SVGAGI (reference sequence). The CDR3 is 13 residues long. V shed 2 bases and J 4 bases; nucleotides not matched to a gene: 1. The CDR3 coding sequence is TGTGCCAGCAGTTACGGGGACAGCTATGGCTACACCTTC. It encodes CASSYGDSYGYTF.

The chain links TRBV10-3 to TRBJ2-3; no definite D call. V was pared by 6 bases and J by 4 bases, with 11 bases between. Looked up from germline, CDR1 is ENHRY and CDR2 is SYGVKD. The CDR3 length is 13 residues. CDR3 loop: CAISPSRSDTQYF. The CDR3 DNA is TGTGCCATCAGCCCGTCTCGATCAGATACGCAGTATTTT.

The rearrangement joins TRBV27 to TRBJ2-7; TRBD1 aligns across 7 bases. The CDR3 extends over 14 amino acids. Trimming took 2 bases from V and 4 from J; bases not matched to a gene: 5. Germline-derived CDR1 and CDR2 are MNHEY and SMNVEV (reference sequence). CDR3 in amino acids: CASSLRQGLYEQYF. Here the CDR3 DNA reads TGTGCCAGCAGTTTACGACAGGGTTTATACGAGCAGTACTTC.

In its sample, this clone was seen a few times. The chain employs TRBV11-2 and TRBJ2-7; 10 bases match TRBD2. This CDR3 has 16 residues. Per germline, CDR1 SGHAT and CDR2 FQNNGV. Unmatched junction bases numbered 12, after V lost 5 bases and J lost 5 bases. The CDR3 loop is CASSLIGSGRSHEQYF. Here the CDR3 DNA reads TGTGCCAGCAGCCTCATCGGTAGCGGGAGGTCCCACGAGCAGTACTTC.

This sequence joins TRBV28 and TRBJ1-6, with unresolved D. The CDR3 sequence is 12 residues long. Trimming stripped 1 base from V and 9 bases from J, with 4 bases between. From germline, CDR1 is MDHEN and CDR2 SYDVKM. The CDR3: CASSLSGSPLHF. DNA of the CDR3: TGTGCCAGCAGTTTATCTGGTTCACCCCTCCACTTT.

This rearrangement joins TRBV28 to TRBJ2-1, with 7 positions matching TRBD1. The germline CDR1 and CDR2 sequences are MDHEN and SYDVKM. The trim removed 6 bases at V and 0 bases at J, leaving 2 bases unmatched. The CDR3 has 14 residues. The CDR3 protein is CASRDRSSYNEQFF. The CDR3 nucleotides read TGTGCCAGCAGGGACAGGAGCTCCTACAATGAGCAGTTCTTC.

The chain employs TRBV29-1 and TRBJ1-1; D is ambiguous. With 3 bases removed from V and 10 bases from J, the gap between germline ends came to 15 bases. This CDR3 contains 12 residues. Germline CDR1 and CDR2: SQVTM and ANQGSEA. DNA of the CDR3: TGCAGCGTTGAGTCTCACCGTGAGGCAGCTTTCTTT. Its protein product is CSVESHREAAFF.

This rearrangement joins TRBV5-1 to TRBJ1-5; unclear D gene. The CDR3 runs 13 residues. V was shortened by 0 bases and J by 7 bases, with 8 bases between the two germline ends. Germline V lookup: CDR1 SGHRS, CDR2 YFSETQ. CDR3 DNA: TGCGCCAGCAGCTTGGCGGTGGGGCAGCCCCAGCATTTT. This translates into CASSLAVGQPQHF.

The chain uses TRBV6-5 and TRBJ2-1, with D uncertain. V lost 5 bases, J lost 9 bases, and 11 bases lay in between. The germline V gene has CDR1 MNHEY and CDR2 SVGAGI. This CDR3 contains 12 residues. The CDR3 here is CASSLQSGEQFF. DNA for the CDR3: TGTGCCAGCAGTCTGCAGTCGGGTGAGCAGTTCTTC.

This clone appeared a few times. This chain links TRBV6-5 with TRBJ2-1; 7 nucleotides line up with TRBD2. This CDR3 has 14 amino acids. V gave up 6 bases and J gave up 9 bases; unmatched junction bases: 11. Germline loops: CDR1 MNHEY, CDR2 SVGAGI. This CDR3 reads CASSRDYISGEQFF. The CDR3 coding sequence is TGTGCCAGCAGCAGGGACTATATCAGCGGTGAGCAGTTCTTC.

This chain connects TRBV18 to TRBJ1-4; D not certain. V lost 4 bases, J lost 0 bases, and 6 bases lay in between. Germline loops: CDR1 KGHSH, CDR2 LQKENI. There are 14 residues in the CDR3. In nucleotides, the CDR3 is TGTGCCAGCTCACAGAACCCAACTAATGAAAAACTGTTTTTT. This gives the protein CASSQNPTNEKLFF.

V usage is TRBV6-6 and J usage is TRBJ1-1; D unresolved. CDR3 length equals 15 residues. V lost 0 bases and J lost 4, with 12 bases in between. Germline V lookup: CDR1 MNHNY, CDR2 SVGAGI (reference sequence). CDR3 region: CASSYSGAGGTEAFF. The CDR3 coding sequence is TGTGCCAGCAGTTACTCGGGAGCAGGCGGCACTGAAGCTTTCTTT.

The gene calls are TRBV19 and TRBJ1-4; 8 bases line up with TRBD1. Trimming took 8 bases from V and 3 from J; bases not matched to a gene: 5. From germline, CDR1 is LNHDA and CDR2 SQIVND (reference sequence). The CDR3 is made up of 14 amino acids. DNA of the CDR3: TGTGCCAGTTCCGGACAGGGAGCTAATGAAAAACTGTTTTTT. Its protein is CASSGQGANEKLFF.

In this sample, this clone turned up a few times. The rearrangement uses TRBV29-1 and TRBJ1-1; D is uncertain. V was trimmed by 6 bases and J by 3 bases, leaving 14 bases between them. The length of the CDR3 is 13 residues. Germline CDR1 is SQVTM and CDR2 is ANQGSEA. The CDR3 spells CSVRIGGHTEAFF. The CDR3, as DNA: TGCAGCGTGCGCATTGGTGGGCACACTGAAGCTTTCTTT.

The V call is TRBV21-1, the J call TRBJ2-2; the table's D call of TRBD2 was not tested on the DNA. TRBV21-1 is given as a pseudogene. The CDR3 spans 18 residues. In DNA form, the CDR3 reads TGTGCCAGCAGCACCCCTGGACTAGCGGACTACTGTAGCGGGGAGCTGTTTTTT. Amino acids: CASSTPGLADYCSGELFF.

This sequence joins TRBV18 and TRBJ2-3, with D unclear. V lost 0 bases and J lost 1, with 5 bases in between. Germline CDR1 and CDR2: KGHSH and LQKENI. This CDR3 contains 14 residues. The CDR3 nucleotides read TGTGCCAGCTCACCACCCACTCGCACAGATACGCAGTATTTT. It translates to CASSPPTRTDTQYF.

J is TRBJ1-1 and V is TRBV2, with no clear D. The length of the CDR3 is 13 residues. Germline CDR1 and CDR2: SNHLY and FYNNEI. V shed 6 bases and J shed 7 bases, with 15 bases lying between them. The CDR3 sequence is CASRRTAASEAFF. The CDR3 DNA is TGTGCCAGCAGAAGGACGGCGGCGAGTGAAGCTTTCTTT.

V usage is TRBV6-5 and J usage is TRBJ2-1; possible D gene TRBD2, 6 bases. Trimming pared 4 bases from V and 7 bases from J, leaving 11 bases between. The CDR3 loop spans 13 amino acids. Germline assignment: CDR1 MNHEY and CDR2 SVGAGI. The CDR3 here is CASSSFLANEQFF. The CDR3 nucleotides read TGTGCCAGCAGTTCCTTTCTAGCGAATGAGCAGTTCTTC.